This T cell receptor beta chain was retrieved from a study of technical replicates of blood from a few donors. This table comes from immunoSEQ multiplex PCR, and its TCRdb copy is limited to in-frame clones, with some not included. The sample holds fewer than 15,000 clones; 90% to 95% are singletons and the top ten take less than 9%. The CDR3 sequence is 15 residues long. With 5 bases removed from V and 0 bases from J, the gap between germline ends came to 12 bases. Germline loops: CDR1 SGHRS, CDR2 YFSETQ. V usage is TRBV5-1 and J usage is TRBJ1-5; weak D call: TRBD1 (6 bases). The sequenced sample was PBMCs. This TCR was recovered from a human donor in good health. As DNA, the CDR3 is TGCGCCAGCAGACGGGACACTAATAGCAATCAGCCCCAGCATTTT. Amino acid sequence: CASRRDTNSNQPQHF.